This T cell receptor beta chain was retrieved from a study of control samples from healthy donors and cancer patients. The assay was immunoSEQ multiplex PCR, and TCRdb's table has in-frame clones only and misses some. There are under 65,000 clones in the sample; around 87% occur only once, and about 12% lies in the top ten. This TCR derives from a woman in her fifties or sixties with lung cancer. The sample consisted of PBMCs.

The CDR3: CASSIQDQPQHF. For the CDR3, the DNA is TGTGCCAGTAGTATACAGGATCAGCCCCAGCATTTT. The chain combines TRBV19 with TRBJ1-5, with D unclear. In germline, CDR1 is LNHDA, CDR2 SQIVND (reference sequence). This CDR3 comprises 12 residues. V was pared by 2 bases and J by 5 bases, with 4 bases between.